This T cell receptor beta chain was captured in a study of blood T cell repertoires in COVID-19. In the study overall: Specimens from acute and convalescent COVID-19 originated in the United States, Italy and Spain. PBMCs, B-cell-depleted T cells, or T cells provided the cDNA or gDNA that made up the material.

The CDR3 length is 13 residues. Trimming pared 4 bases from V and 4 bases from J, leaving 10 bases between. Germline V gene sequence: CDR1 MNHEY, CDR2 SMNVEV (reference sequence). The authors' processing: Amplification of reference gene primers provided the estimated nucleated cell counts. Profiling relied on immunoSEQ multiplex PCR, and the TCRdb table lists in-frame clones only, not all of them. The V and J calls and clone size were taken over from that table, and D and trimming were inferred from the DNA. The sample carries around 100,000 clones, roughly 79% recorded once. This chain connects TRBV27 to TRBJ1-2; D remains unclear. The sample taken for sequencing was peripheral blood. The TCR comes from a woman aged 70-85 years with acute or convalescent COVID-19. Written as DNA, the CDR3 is TGTGCCAGCAGTTCCGGAGTAAGCTATGGCTACACCTTC. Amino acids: CASSSGVSYGYTF.